These 9 T cell receptor beta chains share one sample of origin, sequenced in a study of response to subunit inactivated influenza vaccine (dated by TCRdb to 2017 to 2018). The library was generated by RT-PCR. Data came from an Illumina HiSeq 2500. Clones were called with MiXCR by TCRdb after fastp trimmed the public reads at Q25, and only in-frame beta chains were retained. A single entry per CDR3 protein holds the most common genes and DNA from its merged rows. The table for this sample lists about half a million distinct CDR3 sequences; around 9.9% of them were counted only once. The ten biggest clones cover 10% to 15% of the sample. The time point label on this specimen signifies: more than 40 days after influenza vaccine administration. The sequencing used PBMCs from blood, collected 40 to 50 days after vaccination. The receptors originated from a man aged 45-65 years who received an inactivated influenza vaccine. Donor details come from another sample of the same person, matched by shared clones.

In its sample, this clonotype was seen a few times. The CDR3 DNA is TGTGCCAGCAGCAAAGTGGGACAGGGGAGGAATGAGCAGTTCTTC. Its translation: CASSKVGQGRNEQFF. The chain recombines TRBV21-1 with TRBJ2-1; the table's D call, TRBD1, was not checked against the DNA. TRBV21-1 is a pseudogene. The CDR3 is 15 amino acids.

This sequence joins TRBV25-1 and TRBJ2-2, with unresolved D. This CDR3 comprises 14 residues. V was pared by 7 bases and J by 4 bases, with 13 bases between. Germline loops: CDR1 MGHDK, CDR2 SYGVNS. DNA of the CDR3: TGTGCCAGCAAGTCAGAGGAGATCACCGGGGAGCTGTTTTTT. It codes for CASKSEEITGELFF.

This clonotype has ten or more counts. This rearrangement joins TRBV29-1 to TRBJ1-2, with D unresolved. This CDR3 has 16 residues. Germline CDR1 is SQVTM and CDR2 is ANQGSEA. With 0 bases removed from V and 2 bases from J, the gap between germline ends came to 16 bases. The CDR3 DNA reads TGCAGCGTTGAAGAAGTTTTCTGGCGGGAAAACTATGGCTACACCTTC. Protein sequence: CSVEEVFWRENYGYTF.

This clonotype was counted a few times. V is TRBV7-9 and J is TRBJ1-6; D may be TRBD1 (5 bases). The ends were cut back, 4 bases at V and 10 bases at J, with 20 bases in the middle. Germline V gene lookup returns CDR1 SEHNR and CDR2 FQNEAQ (reference sequence). The CDR3 contains 16 residues. The CDR3 DNA follows: TGTGCCAGCAGCTCAAGAGAGGGGTTTCGGCAGTCACCCCTCCACTTT. Its translation: CASSSREGFRQSPLHF.

This rearrangement joins TRBV6-5 to TRBJ1-2; no clear D. Trimming removed 2 bases from V and 9 bases from J, with 16 bases in between. Germline CDR1 reads MNHEY; CDR2 reads SVGAGI. The CDR3 has 14 residues. For the CDR3, the DNA is TGTGCCAGCAGTTACGACCGCACGAAGGCAAGCTACACCTTC. Protein sequence: CASSYDRTKASYTF.

This clonotype was counted only a few times. This rearrangement joins TRBV5-1 to TRBJ2-3; the match to TRBD2 covers 9 bases. The CDR3 contains 17 residues. V shed 4 bases, J shed 1 base, and the junction held 10 bases outside the gene matches. CDR1 is SGHRS, CDR2 YFSETQ, per germline. This CDR3 reads CASSGHAGGLGTDTQYF. The CDR3 DNA reads TGCGCCAGCAGCGGCCATGCGGGGGGGCTTGGCACAGATACGCAGTATTTT.

This clonotype was seen at least ten times. The gene calls are TRBV5-1 and TRBJ2-5; 13 bases match TRBD2. This CDR3 spans 16 amino acids. Germline V lookup: CDR1 SGHRS, CDR2 YFSETQ. Trimming removed 2 bases from V and 2 bases from J; junction bases left unmatched: 3. CDR3 amino acids: CASSLRTSGGQETQYF. As DNA, the CDR3 is TGCGCCAGCAGCTTAAGGACTAGCGGGGGACAAGAGACCCAGTACTTC.

This clonotype has a count of ten or more. This chain uses TRBV12-3 or TRBV12-4 with TRBJ1-1; TRBD1 agrees at 7 bases. J gave up 5 bases and V 2 bases, and 8 bases lay outside the gene matches. The CDR3 length is 15 residues. Here the CDR3 reads CASSLSAGGGTEAFF. DNA of the CDR3: TGTGCCAGCAGTTTAAGTGCAGGGGGAGGGACTGAAGCTTTCTTT.

V usage is TRBV20-1 and J usage is TRBJ2-3; 7 bases align to TRBD2. The V and J ends lost 1 base and 6 bases, in that order; junction bases with no gene match: 7. Germline V gives CDR1 DFQATT, CDR2 SNEGSKA (reference sequence). The CDR3 is 14 amino acids. The CDR3 nucleotides read TGCAGTGCTAGAGGCGGGAGCCCCGTGGATACGCAGTATTTT. Its translation: CSARGGSPVDTQYF.